The present TCR beta chain was sequenced within a study of Graves' ophthalmopathy and Graves' hyperthyroidism. Study background: At initial diagnosis, peripheral blood was obtained, and this preceded any treatment. Study-wide results and caveats: Sensitivity of approximately 70% and specificity of under 85% were achieved by the model that predicted ophthalmopathy progression. A model built from 13 signatures distinguished ophthalmopathy from stable hyperthyroidism with 85% to 90% sensitivity and about 80% specificity.

Germline CDR1 is MDHEN and CDR2 is SYDVKM. The V and J ends lost 10 bases and 4 bases respectively, with 16 bases between them. The CDR3 extends over 13 amino acids. With a duration under 3 months, ophthalmopathy in the donors showed moderate-to-severe activity, CAS ≥3 and NOSPECS ≥4. Amplification from RNA transcripts yielded the TCR beta CDR3 regions. An opening RT-PCR round employed HTBI primers and preceded a second-round multiplex PCR. Via MiXCR, TCRdb re-called the multiplex PCR reads, giving one row per CDR3 protein. The table has 360,000 or so distinct CDR3 sequences, around 17% seen once. In the case of this clonotype: The antigen is not known.

The chain links TRBV28 to TRBJ1-1, with D maybe TRBD1 (6 bases). The sample was peripheral blood. This TCR derives from a woman between 18 and 29 years old with Graves' ophthalmopathy. The CDR3 coding sequence is TGTGCCACTCGACAGGCCTGGGGCACTGAAGCTTTCTTT. This gives the protein CATRQAWGTEAFF. The variable domain in full, with the rest retrieved from reference TRBV28 and TRBJ1-1, is DVKVTQSSRYLVKRTGEKVFLECVQDMDHENMFWYRQDPGLGLRLIYFSYDVKMKEKGDIPEGYSVSREKKERFSLILESASTNQTSMYLCATRQAWGTEAFFGQGTRLTVV.